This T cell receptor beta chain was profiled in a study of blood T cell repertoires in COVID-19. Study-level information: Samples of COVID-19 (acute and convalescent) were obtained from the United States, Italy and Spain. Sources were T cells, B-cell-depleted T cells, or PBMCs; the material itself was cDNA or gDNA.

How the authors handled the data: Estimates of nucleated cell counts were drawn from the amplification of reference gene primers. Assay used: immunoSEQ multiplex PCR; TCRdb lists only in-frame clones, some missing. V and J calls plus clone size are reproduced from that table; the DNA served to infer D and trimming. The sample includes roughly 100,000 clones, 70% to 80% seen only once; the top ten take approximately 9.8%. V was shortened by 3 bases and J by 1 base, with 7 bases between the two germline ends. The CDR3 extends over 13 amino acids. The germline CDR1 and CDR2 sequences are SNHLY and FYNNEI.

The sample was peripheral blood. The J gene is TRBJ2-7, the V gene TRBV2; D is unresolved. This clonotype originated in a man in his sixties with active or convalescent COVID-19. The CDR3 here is CASSELESYEQYF. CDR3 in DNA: TGTGCCAGCAGTGAGTTGGAGTCCTACGAGCAGTACTTC.